This is a list of T cell receptor beta chains from one sample in a study of blood T cell repertoires in COVID-19. Some clones are missing from TCRdb's copy, which holds only in-frame ones; the method was immunoSEQ multiplex PCR. The sample shows 110,000 or so clones, roughly 84% of them seen only once. The sample was peripheral blood. These receptors came from a woman over 75 with active or convalescent COVID-19. CDR3s include the opening cysteine and the closing phenylalanine or tryptophan. The D gene is left open where the match is weak. Size tells how often a clone was seen (once, few, many) or the class of an expanded clone, and some rows leave it out.

.	23	TRBV4-2	TRBD2	TRBJ2-3	CASSQDIRPKSGLAGGPQDTQYF	TGTGCCAGCAGCCAAGATATCCGACCCAAATCGGGACTAGCGGGAGGGCCCCAAGATACGCAGTATTTT
.	15	TRBV6-5	.	TRBJ2-7	CASSYSPTVPYEQYF	TGTGCCAGCAGTTACTCCCCCACAGTACCCTACGAGCAGTACTTC
.	15	TRBV2	.	TRBJ2-7	CASNRGLRPSPMKHF	TGTGCCAGCAATAGGGGGTTAAGACCTTCTCCTATGAAGCACTTC
.	16	TRBV6-1	.	TRBJ2-1	CASSELLTSVYNEQFF	TGTGCCAGCAGTGAACTTTTGACTAGTGTATACAATGAGCAGTTCTTC
.	15	TRBV5-4	.	TRBJ1-6	CASSLAPGSNSPLHF	TGTGCCAGCAGCTTGGCCCCAGGGTCTAATTCACCCCTCCACTTT
.	16	TRBV5-1	.	TRBJ1-5	CASSPGPQGGNQPQHF	TGCGCCAGCAGCCCGGGACCTCAGGGAGGTAATCAGCCCCAGCATTTT
.	14	TRBV7-9	.	TRBJ2-7	CASSLYRDSYEQYF	TGTGCCAGCAGCTTATACAGGGACTCCTACGAGCAGTACTTC
.	17	TRBV28	.	TRBJ1-5	CASSPPRQTDSNQPQHF	TGTGCCAGCAGTCCACCACGACAGACGGATAGCAATCAGCCCCAGCATTTT
.	17	TRBV10-2	TRBD2	TRBJ2-2	CATSTLGGLAVTGELFF	TGCGCCACTTCGACCTTGGGAGGACTAGCTGTCACCGGGGAGCTGTTTTTT
.	14	TRBV5-1	TRBD1	TRBJ1-4	CASRGGQGGEKLFF	TGCGCCAGCAGGGGTGGACAGGGTGGTGAAAAACTGTTTTTT
.	13	TRBV10-3	.	TRBJ1-2	CAISRQSNYGYTF	TGTGCCATCAGTCGACAGAGTAACTATGGCTACACCTTC
.	17	TRBV6-6	TRBD1	TRBJ2-6	CASSPQTGTSGANVLTF	TGTGCCAGCAGTCCCCAGACAGGGACGTCTGGGGCCAACGTCCTGACTTTC
.	17	TRBV18	.	TRBJ1-6	CASSPRTIQGNNSPLHF	TGTGCCAGCTCACCCCGGACAATTCAGGGAAATAATTCACCCCTCCACTTT
.	16	TRBV6-1	.	TRBJ2-2	CASSEMGSPNTGELFF	TGTGCCAGCAGTGAAATGGGCAGTCCGAACACCGGGGAGCTGTTTTTT
.	11	TRBV9	.	TRBJ2-1	CASGGVGEQFF	TGTGCCAGCGGCGGAGTCGGTGAGCAGTTCTTC
once	15	TRBV28	.	TRBJ2-1	CASSSFFSSYNEQFF	TGTGCCAGCAGTTCGTTCTTTAGCTCCTACAATGAGCAGTTCTTC
.	16	TRBV19	TRBD1	TRBJ1-5	CASSETGGGINQPQHF	TGTGCCAGTAGTGAGACAGGGGGCGGCATTAATCAGCCCCAGCATTTT
once	16	TRBV9	.	TRBJ2-7	CASSPQSSQVTYEQYF	TGTGCCAGCAGCCCCCAATCTTCACAGGTGACCTACGAGCAGTACTTC
many	12	TRBV6-6	.	TRBJ2-1	CASSFPYNEQFF	TGTGCCAGCAGTTTCCCTTACAATGAGCAGTTCTTC
.	17	TRBV28	TRBD2	TRBJ2-5	CASSSATSPIAGETQYF	TGTGCCAGCAGTTCGGCGACTAGCCCTATTGCGGGAGAGACCCAGTACTTC
.	12	TRBV6-5	TRBD2	TRBJ2-4	CASSTGGNIQYF	TGTGCCAGCAGTACGGGGGGGAACATTCAGTACTTC
.	14	TRBV3-1/TRBV3-2	.	TRBJ1-5	CASTAGYSNQPQHF	TGTGCCAGCACGGCGGGCTATAGCAATCAGCCCCAGCATTTT
.	15	TRBV19	.	TRBJ2-1	CASSMTGETYNEQFF	TGTGCCAGTAGTATGACGGGAGAAACCTACAATGAGCAGTTCTTC